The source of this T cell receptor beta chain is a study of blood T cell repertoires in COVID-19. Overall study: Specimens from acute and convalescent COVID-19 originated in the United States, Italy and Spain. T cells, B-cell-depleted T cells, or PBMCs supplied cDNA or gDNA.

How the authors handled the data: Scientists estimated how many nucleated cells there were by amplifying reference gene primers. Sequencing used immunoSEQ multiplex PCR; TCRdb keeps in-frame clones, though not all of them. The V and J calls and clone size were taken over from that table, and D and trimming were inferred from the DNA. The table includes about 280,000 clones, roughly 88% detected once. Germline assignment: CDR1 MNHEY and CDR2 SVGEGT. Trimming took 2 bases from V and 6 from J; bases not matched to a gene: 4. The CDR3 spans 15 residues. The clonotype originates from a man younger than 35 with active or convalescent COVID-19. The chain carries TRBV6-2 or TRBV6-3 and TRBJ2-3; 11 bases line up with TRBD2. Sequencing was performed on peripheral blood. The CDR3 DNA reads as TGTGCCAGCAGTTACAGACTAGCGGGGTGGGATACGCAGTATTTT. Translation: CASSYRLAGWDTQYF.